The 10 T cell receptor beta chains in this list originate from one sample, sequenced in a study of preoperative IRX-2 immunotherapy in early breast cancer (dated by TCRdb to about 2019). This specimen's treatment or condition label, per the study, means: preoperative locoregional IRX-2 cytokine immunotherapy. Library prep was done by the immunoSEQ multiplex PCR assay. TCRdb holds this immuneACCESS table with in-frame rearrangements only. Some clones are missing; in checked studies, unresolved V genes explain under half, and the rest has no known cause. This sample holds about 23,000 clones; over 75% were observed only once. The ten largest account for about 9.4% of the sample. Source: tumor tissue, taken after IRX-2 immunotherapy. These receptors all come from a human donor with breast cancer.

V and J are TRBV28 and TRBJ2-7; a weak D match, TRBD1 (7 bases). V was clipped by 4 bases and J by 2 bases, with 15 bases between them. The CDR3 contains 15 residues. Germline CDR1 reads MDHEN; CDR2 reads SYDVKM. This CDR3 is CASSSLAGGTYEQYF. The CDR3 region has the DNA TGTGCCAGCAGTTCCCTCGCAGGGGGGACCTACGAGCAGTACTTC.

This sequence joins TRBV7-2 and TRBJ2-7, with D perhaps TRBD2 (5 bases). Germline V gene data show CDR1 as SGHTA and CDR2 as FQGNSA. The CDR3 contains 14 residues. V lost 1 base and J lost 7, with 14 bases in between. CDR3 coding DNA: TGTGCCAGCAGCTTAGGTGGTAGCGTGGGGGAGCAGTACTTC. Its translation: CASSLGGSVGEQYF.

The chain links TRBV27 to TRBJ2-7; tentative D call: TRBD2 (5 bases). Trimming shortened V by 8 bases and J by 5 bases, and 16 bases separated the two germline ends. Germline V gene data show CDR1 as MNHEY and CDR2 as SMNVEV (reference sequence). The CDR3 loop spans 13 amino acids. As DNA, the CDR3 is TGTGCCAGCCTACCCCAGAACGGGAACGAGCAGTACTTC. Protein product: CASLPQNGNEQYF.

The gene calls are TRBV7-2 and TRBJ2-3, with 9 nucleotides matching TRBD2. Trimming took 3 bases from V and 1 from J; bases not matched to a gene: 11. CDR1 and CDR2 (germline): SGHTA, FQGNSA. This CDR3 spans 18 amino acids. In DNA form, the CDR3 reads TGTGCCAGCAGCTTGGTAGGAGACAGCGGGAGGCGCACAGATACGCAGTATTTT. Its protein is CASSLVGDSGRRTDTQYF.

The rearrangement links TRBV7-8 to TRBJ2-7; 10 bases agree with TRBD1. Germline CDR1 and CDR2: SGHVS and FQNEAQ. CDR3 length: 18 amino acids. V lost 0 bases, J lost 5 bases, and 13 bases stayed unmatched. The CDR3 loop reads CASSLARISWDRGNEQYF. The CDR3 DNA follows: TGTGCCAGCAGCTTAGCCCGTATCAGTTGGGACAGGGGCAACGAGCAGTACTTC.

The V gene is TRBV5-1, the J gene TRBJ1-2; D remains unclear. Trimming took off 1 base at V and 10 bases at J, with 11 bases between the two ends. CDR3 length equals 12 residues. Germline loops: CDR1 SGHRS, CDR2 YFSETQ. CDR3 region: CASSLTKGDYTF. As DNA, the CDR3 is TGCGCCAGCAGCTTGACCAAGGGAGACTACACCTTC. Drawing the rest from reference TRBV5-1 and TRBJ1-2, the complete variable domain is KAGVTQTPRYLIKTRGQQVTLSCSPISGHRSVSWYQQTPGQGLQFLFEYFSETQRNKGNFPGRFSGRQFSNSRSEMNVSTLELGDSALYLCASSLTKGDYTFGSGTRLTVV.

This chain links TRBV27 with TRBJ2-7, with TRBD1 identical over 11 bases. The CDR3 sequence is 14 residues long. The germline CDR1 and CDR2 sequences are MNHEY and SMNVEV (reference sequence). V shed 6 bases and J 7 bases; nucleotides not matched to a gene: 8. The CDR3, as DNA: TGTGCCAGCAGACAATCCGGGACAGGGGGTGAGCAGTACTTC. It translates to CASRQSGTGGEQYF.

V usage is TRBV18 and J usage is TRBJ1-2; no definite D call. V was cut by 3 bases and J by 4 bases, with 9 bases left in between. This CDR3 is built from 13 residues. Germline V CDR1 and CDR2: KGHSH, LQKENI. In DNA, the CDR3 is TGTGCCAGCTCACCGGATGGTTCCTATGGCTACACCTTC. Translated: CASSPDGSYGYTF.

This chain connects TRBV28 to TRBJ2-5; possible D gene TRBD2, 6 bases. The germline V gene has CDR1 MDHEN and CDR2 SYDVKM. The V end lost 5 bases, the J end lost 6 bases, and 10 bases lay between the germline ends. CDR3 length equals 12 residues. CDR3 sequence (DNA): TGTGCCAGCAGTGCTGCGGGGAAGACCCAGTACTTC. It codes for CASSAAGKTQYF.

The chain recombines TRBV10-3 with TRBJ1-6; TRBD1 agrees at 7 bases. V lost 0 bases and J lost 9; bases outside the gene matches: 5. Germline loops: CDR1 ENHRY, CDR2 SYGVKD. CDR3 size: 15 residues. The CDR3 nucleotides are TGTGCCATCAGTGAGTCGATGGAGGGGGCTTCACCCCTCCACTTT. Translating it yields CAISESMEGASPLHF.